The source of this T cell receptor (beta chain) is a study of circulating CD8 cells and anti-PD-1 response in melanoma. The QIAseq Immune Repertoire TCR panel built the libraries from approximately 16 ng of total RNA. TCRdb ran MiXCR on the reads and lists one entry per CDR3 protein. The profile covers some 700 distinct CDR3 sequences, with approximately 5% appearing a single time and around 28% taken by the ten largest. Live CD3+CD8+TCRalphabeta+ cells were sorted into four subsets by PD-1 and/or TIGIT. Remarks on this clonotype: Its antigen is not known. A read error may be the cause here, since a much bigger clone is one base away.

Notes on the study in general: Clonotype sharing was highest between DPOS and TIGIT subsets. A small cohort with few responders supplied the baseline and M1 comparisons.

Sample: CD8+ T cells from PBMCs, taken at baseline or after one month of anti-PD-1 therapy (not recorded which). The receptor was derived from a human donor with melanoma.

CDR3 nucleotide sequence: TGCAGTGCTAGAGGTGGCACAGGGAATGGCTACACCTTC. Protein sequence: CSARGGTGNGYTF. The chain links TRBV20-1 to TRBJ1-2, with D perhaps matching TRBD1 (6 bases). Trimming cost V 1 base and J 6 bases, with 12 bases left between them. The CDR3 runs to 13 residues. Germline CDR1 is DFQATT and CDR2 is SNEGSKA (reference sequence).